These T cell receptor beta chains were read from a single sample in a study of T cell repertoires in cytomegalovirus infection. Each CDR3 protein gets one entry after TCRdb re-called the reads with MiXCR. The table records tens of thousands of distinct CDR3 sequences, just under 4% of them present only once. The sequenced sample consisted of PBMCs. Receptors were obtained from a human donor in good health (CMV status not recorded). Some clones in this sample may be carry-over from other donors' samples. CDR3s include the opening cysteine and the closing phenylalanine or tryptophan. The D gene is left open where the match is weak. The size entry gives once, few, many or a size class.

D,V,J,size,DNA,CDR3
NA,TRBV29-1,TRBJ2-1,many,TGCAGCGTTGAGGTCGTTGGAGAGCAGTTCTTC,CSVEVVGEQFF
NA,TRBV29-1,TRBJ2-5,many,TGCAGCGTTGAAGGCCTCACTGTGGAGGAGACCCAGTACTTC,CSVEGLTVEETQYF
NA,TRBV11-2,TRBJ1-1,many,TGTGCCAGCAGCTTTGGGGGAGCAGCGAACACTGAAGCTTTCTTT,CASSFGGAANTEAFF
TRBD2,TRBV7-8,TRBJ2-3,many,TGTGCCAGCAGCTTACTTCTAGCGGGAAACACAGATACGCAGTATTTT,CASSLLLAGNTDTQYF
TRBD2,TRBV19,TRBJ2-3,many,TGTGCCAGTAGTATTGATCTAGCGGGCTCCACAGATACGCAGTATTTT,CASSIDLAGSTDTQYF
TRBD1,TRBV28,TRBJ1-2,many,TGTGCCAGCAGTTCCTGGACAGGGGAGAACTATGGCTACACCTTC,CASSSWTGENYGYTF
NA,TRBV12-3/TRBV12-4,TRBJ1-2,many,TGTGCCAGCAGAAAGGGGTTTGAGGGCTACACCTTC,CASRKGFEGYTF
NA,TRBV6-2/TRBV6-3,TRBJ1-2,many,TGTGCCAGCAGGATCCGGTTCGGAGATGGCTACACCTTC,CASRIRFGDGYTF
TRBD2,TRBV28,TRBJ2-7,many,TGTGCCAGCAGTTTTACTAGCGGGGAGCAGTACTTC,CASSFTSGEQYF
NA,TRBV7-2,TRBJ1-1,many,TGTGCCAGCAGCCAATGGACCCGGAACACTGAAGCTTTCTTT,CASSQWTRNTEAFF
NA,TRBV7-6,TRBJ2-5,many,TGTGCCAGCAGCTTAGGTGGGCGTGGTGACCAAGAGACCCAGTACTTC,CASSLGGRGDQETQYF
NA,TRBV7-2,TRBJ1-2,few,TGTGCCAGCAGCTCGAGGGAGGGGGGCGCCGGCTACACCTTC,CASSSREGGAGYTF
NA,TRBV7-2,TRBJ2-1,many,TGTGCCAGCAGCTTAGCTTACGGGGCCTACAATGAGCAGTTCTTC,CASSLAYGAYNEQFF
TRBD1,TRBV7-2,TRBJ2-7,many,TGTGCCAGCAGCTTAGATCAATCAGGGGGAGCCTACGAGCAGTACTTC,CASSLDQSGGAYEQYF
NA,TRBV12-3/TRBV12-4,TRBJ1-6,many,TGTGCCAGCAGGGACCTCGGACCAGCGCCCCTCCACTTT,CASRDLGPAPLHF